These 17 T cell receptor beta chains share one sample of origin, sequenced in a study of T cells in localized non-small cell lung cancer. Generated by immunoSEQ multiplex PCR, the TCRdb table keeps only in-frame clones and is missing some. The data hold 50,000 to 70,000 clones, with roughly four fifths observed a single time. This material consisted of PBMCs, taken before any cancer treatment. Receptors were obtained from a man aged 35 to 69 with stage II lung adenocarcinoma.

CDR3 residues: CASSTGRELFF. CDR3 nucleotide sequence: TGTGCCAGCAGTACCGGACGGGAGCTGTTTTTT. The genes are TRBV7-6 and TRBJ2-2; D gene ambiguous. V lost 6 bases to trimming and J lost 9 bases, with 8 bases between them. CDR3 length: 11 amino acids. Germline CDR1 SGHVS, CDR2 FNYEAQ.

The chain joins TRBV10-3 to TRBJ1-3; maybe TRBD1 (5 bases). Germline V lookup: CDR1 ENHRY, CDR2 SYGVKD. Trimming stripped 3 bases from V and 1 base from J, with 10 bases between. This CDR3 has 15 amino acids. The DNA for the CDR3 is TGTGCCATCAGTGAAGGGGTGCGATCTGGAAACACCATATATTTT. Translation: CAISEGVRSGNTIYF.

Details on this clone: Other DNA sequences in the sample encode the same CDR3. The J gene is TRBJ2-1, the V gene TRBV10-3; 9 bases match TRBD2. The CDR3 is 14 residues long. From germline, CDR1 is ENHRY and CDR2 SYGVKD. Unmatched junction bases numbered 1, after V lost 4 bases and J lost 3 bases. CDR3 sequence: CAISGLADYNEQFF. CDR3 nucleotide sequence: TGTGCCATCAGTGGACTAGCGGACTACAATGAGCAGTTCTTC.

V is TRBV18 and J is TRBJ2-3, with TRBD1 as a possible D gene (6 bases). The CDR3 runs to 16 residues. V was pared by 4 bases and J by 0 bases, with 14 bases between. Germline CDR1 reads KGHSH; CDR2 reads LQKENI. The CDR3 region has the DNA TGTGCCAGCTCACAAAACTCAGGGGCGAGCACAGATACGCAGTATTTT. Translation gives CASSQNSGASTDTQYF.

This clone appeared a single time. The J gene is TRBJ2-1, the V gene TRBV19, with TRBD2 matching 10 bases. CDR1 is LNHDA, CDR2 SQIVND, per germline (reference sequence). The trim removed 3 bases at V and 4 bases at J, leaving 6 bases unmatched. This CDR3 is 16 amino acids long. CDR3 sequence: CASSISRLAGYNEQFF. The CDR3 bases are TGTGCCAGTAGTATCTCAAGACTAGCGGGTTACAATGAGCAGTTCTTC. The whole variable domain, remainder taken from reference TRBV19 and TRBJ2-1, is DGGITQSPKYLFRKEGQNVTLSCEQNLNHDAMYWYRQDPGQGLRLIYYSQIVNDFQKGDIAEGYSVSREKKESFPLTVTSAQKNPTAFYLCASSISRLAGYNEQFFGPGTRLTVL.

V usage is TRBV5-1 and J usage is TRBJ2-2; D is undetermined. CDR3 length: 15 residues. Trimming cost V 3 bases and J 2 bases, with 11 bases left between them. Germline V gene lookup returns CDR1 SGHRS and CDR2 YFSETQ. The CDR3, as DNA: TGCGCCAGCAGCTCCCGCCTTAGAAACACCGGGGAGCTGTTTTTT. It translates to CASSSRLRNTGELFF. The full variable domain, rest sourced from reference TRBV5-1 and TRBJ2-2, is KAGVTQTPRYLIKTRGQQVTLSCSPISGHRSVSWYQQTPGQGLQFLFEYFSETQRNKGNFPGRFSGRQFSNSRSEMNVSTLELGDSALYLCASSSRLRNTGELFFGEGSRLTVL.

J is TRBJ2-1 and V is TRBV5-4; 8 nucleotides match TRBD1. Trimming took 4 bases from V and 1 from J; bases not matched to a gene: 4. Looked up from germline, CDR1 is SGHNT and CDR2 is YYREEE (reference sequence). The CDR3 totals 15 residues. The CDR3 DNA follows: TGTGCCAGCAGCCCAACAGGGGGTTCCTACAATGAGCAGTTCTTC. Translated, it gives CASSPTGGSYNEQFF.

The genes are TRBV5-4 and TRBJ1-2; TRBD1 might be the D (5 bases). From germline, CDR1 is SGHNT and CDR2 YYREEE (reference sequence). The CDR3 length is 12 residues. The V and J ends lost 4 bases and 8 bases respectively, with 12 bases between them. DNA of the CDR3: TGTGCCAGCAGCATAAGAGAGGGGGGCTACACCTTC. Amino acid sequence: CASSIREGGYTF. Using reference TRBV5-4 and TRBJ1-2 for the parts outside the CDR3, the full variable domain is ETGVTQSPTHLIKTRGQQVTLRCSSQSGHNTVSWYQQALGQGPQFIFQYYREEENGRGNFPPRFSGLQFPNYSSELNVNALELDDSALYLCASSIREGGYTFGSGTRLTVV.

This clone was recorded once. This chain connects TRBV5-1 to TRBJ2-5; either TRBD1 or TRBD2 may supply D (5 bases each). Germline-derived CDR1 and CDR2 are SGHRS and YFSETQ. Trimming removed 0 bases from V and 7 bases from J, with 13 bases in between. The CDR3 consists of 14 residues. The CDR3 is CASSLDAGGGTQYF. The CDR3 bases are TGCGCCAGCAGCTTGGATGCGGGTGGGGGGACCCAGTACTTC.

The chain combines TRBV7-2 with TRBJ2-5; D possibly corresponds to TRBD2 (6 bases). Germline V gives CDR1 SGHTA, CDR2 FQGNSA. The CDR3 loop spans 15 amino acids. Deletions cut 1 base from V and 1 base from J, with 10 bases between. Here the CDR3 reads CASSLDGGVQETQYF. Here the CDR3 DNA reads TGTGCCAGCAGCTTAGATGGAGGGGTCCAAGAGACCCAGTACTTC.

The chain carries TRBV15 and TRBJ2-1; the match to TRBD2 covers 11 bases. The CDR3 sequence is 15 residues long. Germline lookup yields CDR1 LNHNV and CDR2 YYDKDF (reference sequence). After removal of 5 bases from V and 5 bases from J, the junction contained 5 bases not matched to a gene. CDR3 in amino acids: CATSVLTSGDNEQFF. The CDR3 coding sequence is TGTGCCACCAGCGTACTGACTAGCGGGGACAATGAGCAGTTCTTC.

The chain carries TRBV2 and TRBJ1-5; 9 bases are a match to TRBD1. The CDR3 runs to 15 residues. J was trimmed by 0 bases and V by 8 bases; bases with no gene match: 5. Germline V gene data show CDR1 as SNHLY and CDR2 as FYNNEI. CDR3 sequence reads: CASGGTGYSNQPQHF. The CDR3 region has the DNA TGTGCCAGCGGCGGGACAGGGTATAGCAATCAGCCCCAGCATTTT.

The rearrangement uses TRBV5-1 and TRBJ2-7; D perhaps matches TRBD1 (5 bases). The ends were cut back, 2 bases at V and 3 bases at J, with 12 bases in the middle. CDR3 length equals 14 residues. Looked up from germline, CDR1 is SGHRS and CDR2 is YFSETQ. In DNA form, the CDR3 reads TGCGCCAGCAGCTTTGGAGACAGCCGCTACGAGCAGTACTTC. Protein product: CASSFGDSRYEQYF.

The CDR3 reads CASSLAPGSSGANVLTF. CDR3 nucleotide sequence: TGCGCCAGCAGCCTCGCCCCCGGCAGCTCTGGGGCCAACGTCCTGACTTTC. The gene calls are TRBV5-1 and TRBJ2-6; D remains ambiguous. The CDR3 is 17 amino acids. V shed 4 bases and J shed 0 bases, with 14 bases lying between them. CDR1 and CDR2 (germline): SGHRS, YFSETQ.

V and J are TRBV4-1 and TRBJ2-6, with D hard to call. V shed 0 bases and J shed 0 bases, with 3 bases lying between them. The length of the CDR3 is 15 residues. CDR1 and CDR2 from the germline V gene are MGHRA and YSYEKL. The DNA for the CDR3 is TGCGCCAGCAGCCAAGAGGGCTCTGGGGCCAACGTCCTGACTTTC. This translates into CASSQEGSGANVLTF.

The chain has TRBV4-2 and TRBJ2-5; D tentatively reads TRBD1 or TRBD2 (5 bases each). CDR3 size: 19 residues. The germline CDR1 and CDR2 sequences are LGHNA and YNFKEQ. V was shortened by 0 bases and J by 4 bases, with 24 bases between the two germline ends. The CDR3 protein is CASSQERRVKTSGTETQYF. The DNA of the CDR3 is TGTGCCAGCAGCCAAGAGAGGCGGGTTAAGACGTCTGGGACAGAGACCCAGTACTTC.

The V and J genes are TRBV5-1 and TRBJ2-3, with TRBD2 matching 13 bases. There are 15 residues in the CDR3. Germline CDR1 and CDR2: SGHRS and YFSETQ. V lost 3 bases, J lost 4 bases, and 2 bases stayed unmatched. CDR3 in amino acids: CASSSGLAGSDTQYF. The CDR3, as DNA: TGCGCCAGCAGCTCGGGACTAGCGGGATCAGATACGCAGTATTTT.